The source of this T cell receptor beta chain is a study of response to subunit inactivated influenza vaccine. In its sample, this clonotype was seen a few times. What it binds is not known. TCRdb reprocessed the RT-PCR reads with MiXCR, giving one entry per CDR3 protein. The sample has some 500,000 distinct CDR3 sequences, 10% to 15% seen once; the top ten hold around 13%. The study's findings and limits: Authors suggested few new T cells are recruited by each seasonal influenza vaccination.

Germline trimming cut 0 bases from V and 4 bases from J; bases unmatched to any gene: 9. CDR1 SGDLS and CDR2 YYNGEE come from the germline V gene. CDR3 length: 17 amino acids. This receptor was taken from a man in his forties or fifties who received an inactivated influenza vaccine. Source: PBMCs from blood, taken 45 days after vaccination. V gene TRBV9 combines with J gene TRBJ2-2, with 7 bases aligning to TRBD1. In nucleotides, the CDR3 is TGTGCCAGCAGCGTAGGAGAGACAGGGTTGAGCACCGGGGAGCTGTTTTTT. This sequence encodes CASSVGETGLSTGELFF.